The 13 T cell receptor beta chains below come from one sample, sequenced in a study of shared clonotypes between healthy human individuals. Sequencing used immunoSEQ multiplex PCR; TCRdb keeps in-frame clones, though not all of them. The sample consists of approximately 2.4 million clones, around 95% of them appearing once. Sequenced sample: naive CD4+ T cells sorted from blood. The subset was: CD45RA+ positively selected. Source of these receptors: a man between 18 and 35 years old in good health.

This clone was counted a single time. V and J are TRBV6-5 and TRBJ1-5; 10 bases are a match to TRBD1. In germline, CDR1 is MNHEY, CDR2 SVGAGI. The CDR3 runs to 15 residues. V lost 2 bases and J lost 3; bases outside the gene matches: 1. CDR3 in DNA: TGTGCCAGCAGTTACGACAGGGGGCACAATCAGCCCCAGCATTTT. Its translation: CASSYDRGHNQPQHF.

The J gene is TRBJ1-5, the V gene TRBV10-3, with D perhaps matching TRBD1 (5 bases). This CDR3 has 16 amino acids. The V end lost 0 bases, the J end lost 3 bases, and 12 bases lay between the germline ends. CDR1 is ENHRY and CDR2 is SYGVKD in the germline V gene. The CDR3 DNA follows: TGTGCCATCAGTGAGTCGGGACCGGAGTACAATCAGCCCCAGCATTTT. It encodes CAISESGPEYNQPQHF.

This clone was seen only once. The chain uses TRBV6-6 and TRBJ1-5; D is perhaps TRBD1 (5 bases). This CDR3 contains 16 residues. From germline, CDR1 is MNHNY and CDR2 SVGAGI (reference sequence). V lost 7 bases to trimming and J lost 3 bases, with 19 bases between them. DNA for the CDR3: TGTGCCAGCACACCAGCCGGGGGGGGTAACAATCAGCCCCAGCATTTT. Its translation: CASTPAGGGNNQPQHF.

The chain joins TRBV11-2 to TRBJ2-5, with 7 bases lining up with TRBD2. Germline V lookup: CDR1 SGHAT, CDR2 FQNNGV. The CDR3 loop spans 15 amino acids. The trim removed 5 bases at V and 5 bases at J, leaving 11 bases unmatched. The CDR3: CASSPTSSLRETQYF. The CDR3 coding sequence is TGTGCCAGCAGCCCGACTAGCTCCCTGAGGGAGACCCAGTACTTC.

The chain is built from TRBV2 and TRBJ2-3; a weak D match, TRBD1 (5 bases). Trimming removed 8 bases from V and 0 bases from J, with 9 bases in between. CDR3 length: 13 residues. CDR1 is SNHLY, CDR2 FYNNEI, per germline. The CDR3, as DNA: TGTGCCAGCGGGGCTAGGAGCACAGATACGCAGTATTTT. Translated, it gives CASGARSTDTQYF.

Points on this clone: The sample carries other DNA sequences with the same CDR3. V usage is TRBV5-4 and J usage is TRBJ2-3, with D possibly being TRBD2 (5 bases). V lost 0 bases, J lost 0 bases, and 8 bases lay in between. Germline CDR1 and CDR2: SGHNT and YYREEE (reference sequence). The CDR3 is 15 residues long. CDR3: CASSLEGASTDTQYF. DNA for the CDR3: TGTGCCAGCAGCTTGGAGGGAGCTAGCACAGATACGCAGTATTTT. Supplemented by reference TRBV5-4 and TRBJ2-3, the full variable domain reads ETGVTQSPTHLIKTRGQQVTLRCSSQSGHNTVSWYQQALGQGPQFIFQYYREEENGRGNFPPRFSGLQFPNYSSELNVNALELDDSALYLCASSLEGASTDTQYFGPGTRLTVL.

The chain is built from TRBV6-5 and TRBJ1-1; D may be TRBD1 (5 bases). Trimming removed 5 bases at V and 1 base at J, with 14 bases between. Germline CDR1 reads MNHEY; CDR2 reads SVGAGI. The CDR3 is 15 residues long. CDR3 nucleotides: TGTGCCAGCAGTCCCCCGGGGCAGAAGAACACTGAAGCTTTCTTT. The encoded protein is CASSPPGQKNTEAFF.

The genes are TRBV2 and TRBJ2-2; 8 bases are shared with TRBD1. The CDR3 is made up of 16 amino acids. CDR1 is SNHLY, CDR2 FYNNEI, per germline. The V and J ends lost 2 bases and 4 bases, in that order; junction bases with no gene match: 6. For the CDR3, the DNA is TGTGCCAGCAGTGAACGGGCAGGGGGCCTCACCGGGGAGCTGTTTTTT. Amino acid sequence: CASSERAGGLTGELFF.

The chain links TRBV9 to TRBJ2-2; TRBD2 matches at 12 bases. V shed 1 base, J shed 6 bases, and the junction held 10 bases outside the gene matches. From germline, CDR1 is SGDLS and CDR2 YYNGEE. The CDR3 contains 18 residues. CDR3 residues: CASSVTSLAGGTSGELFF. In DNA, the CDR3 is TGTGCCAGCAGCGTAACGTCCCTAGCGGGAGGGACATCCGGGGAGCTGTTTTTT.

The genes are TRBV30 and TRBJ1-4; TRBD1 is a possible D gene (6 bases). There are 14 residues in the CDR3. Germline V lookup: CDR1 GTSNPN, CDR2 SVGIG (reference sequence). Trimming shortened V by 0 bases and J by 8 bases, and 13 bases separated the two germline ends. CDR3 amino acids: CAWSVWGLGEKLFF. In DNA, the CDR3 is TGTGCCTGGAGTGTCTGGGGGCTAGGCGAAAAACTGTTTTTT.

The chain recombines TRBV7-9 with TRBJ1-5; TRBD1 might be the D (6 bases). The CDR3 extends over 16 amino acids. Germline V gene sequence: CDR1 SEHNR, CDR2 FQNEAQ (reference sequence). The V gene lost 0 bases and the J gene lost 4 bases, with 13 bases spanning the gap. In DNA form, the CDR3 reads TGTGCCAGCAGCTTAGCGGGGGCAGAGGGAAATCAGCCCCAGCATTTT. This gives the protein CASSLAGAEGNQPQHF.

CDR3 nucleotide sequence: TGTGCCAGCAGCTTAGACCAGGTCTACGAGCAGTACTTC. It specifies CASSLDQVYEQYF. The chain has TRBV7-9 and TRBJ2-7; D is undetermined. Germline V gene sequence: CDR1 SEHNR, CDR2 FQNEAQ (reference sequence). V lost 1 base, J lost 3 bases, and 7 bases lay in between. This CDR3 is 13 amino acids long.

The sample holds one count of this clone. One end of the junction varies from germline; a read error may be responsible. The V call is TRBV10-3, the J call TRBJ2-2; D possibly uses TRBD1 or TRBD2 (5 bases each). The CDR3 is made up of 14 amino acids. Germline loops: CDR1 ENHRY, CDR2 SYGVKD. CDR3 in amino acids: CAFSRDPYTGELFF. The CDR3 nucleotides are TGTGCCTTCAGCCGGGACCCATACACCGGGGAGCTGTTTTTT.